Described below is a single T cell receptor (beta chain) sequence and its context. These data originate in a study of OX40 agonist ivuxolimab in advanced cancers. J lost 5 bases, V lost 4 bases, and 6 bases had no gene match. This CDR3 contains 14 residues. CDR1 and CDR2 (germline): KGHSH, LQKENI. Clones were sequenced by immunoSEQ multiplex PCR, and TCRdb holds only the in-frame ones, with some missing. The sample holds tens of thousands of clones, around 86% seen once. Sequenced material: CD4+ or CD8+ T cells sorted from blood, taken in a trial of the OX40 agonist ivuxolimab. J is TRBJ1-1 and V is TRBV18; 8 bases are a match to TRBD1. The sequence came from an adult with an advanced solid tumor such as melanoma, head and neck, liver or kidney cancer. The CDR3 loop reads CASSQGQVKTEAFF. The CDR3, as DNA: TGTGCCAGCTCACAGGGACAGGTAAAAACTGAAGCTTTCTTT. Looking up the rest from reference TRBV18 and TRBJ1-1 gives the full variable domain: NAGVMQNPRHLVRRRGQEARLRCSPMKGHSHVYWYRQLPEEGLKFMVYLQKENIIDESGMPKERFSAEFPKEGPSILRIQQVVRGDSAAYFCASSQGQVKTEAFFGQGTRLTVV.